Below are 27 T cell receptor beta chains sequenced from a single sample in a study of T cell clones after liver transplantation. Measured with immunoSEQ multiplex PCR; TCRdb has only the in-frame clones, and not every one. Of over 60,000 clones listed, roughly 80% are singletons. Material: CD4+ T cells from blood, obtained before liver transplant. All receptors come from a human donor who received a liver transplant.

This clone has only one observation. V usage is TRBV28 and J usage is TRBJ1-5, with 12 bases matching TRBD1. The CDR3 is 16 amino acids. CDR1 and CDR2 from the germline V gene are MDHEN and SYDVKM. Unmatched junction bases numbered 8, after V lost 5 bases and J lost 6 bases. The CDR3 sequence is CASSPGGTGGFQPQHF. DNA of the CDR3: TGTGCCAGCAGTCCAGGCGGGACAGGGGGCTTTCAGCCCCAGCATTTT. Full variable domain (missing parts from reference TRBV28 and TRBJ1-5): DVKVTQSSRYLVKRTGEKVFLECVQDMDHENMFWYRQDPGLGLRLIYFSYDVKMKEKGDIPEGYSVSREKKERFSLILESASTNQTSMYLCASSPGGTGGFQPQHFGDGTRLSIL.

This chain links TRBV29-1 with TRBJ2-1, with 7 positions matching TRBD2. CDR1 and CDR2 from the germline V gene are SQVTM and ANQGSEA. V lost 5 bases and J lost 3; bases outside the gene matches: 10. CDR3 size: 15 residues. The CDR3 coding sequence is TGCAGCGTTAAAGGATGGGCTAGCGGCTACAATGAGCAGTTCTTC. Translating it yields CSVKGWASGYNEQFF.

The chain has TRBV2 and TRBJ2-2; the match to TRBD2 covers 12 bases. This CDR3 has 15 residues. Germline CDR1 SNHLY, CDR2 FYNNEI. After removal of 7 bases from V and 6 bases from J, the junction contained 6 bases not matched to a gene. As DNA, the CDR3 is TGTGCCAGCAAGGTGACTAGCGGGAGTGCCGGGGAGCTGTTTTTT. This translates into CASKVTSGSAGELFF.

This sequence joins TRBV28 and TRBJ2-7; 10 bases map to TRBD2. The CDR3 sequence is 16 residues long. The ends lost 1 base at V and 4 bases at J; junction bases unmatched: 7. Per the germline V gene, CDR1 is MDHEN and CDR2 is SYDVKM. CDR3 sequence: CASSLSASGSRYEQYF. The CDR3 DNA follows: TGTGCCAGCAGTTTATCGGCTAGCGGGAGTAGGTACGAGCAGTACTTC.

The V and J genes are TRBV5-6 and TRBJ1-3; no definite D call. V was pared by 2 bases and J by 2 bases, with 14 bases between. The CDR3 sequence is 16 residues long. Per germline, CDR1 SGHDT and CDR2 YYEEEE. CDR3 in amino acids: CASSLTGSGAGNTIYF. The CDR3 nucleotides read TGTGCCAGCAGCTTAACCGGCTCTGGGGCTGGAAACACCATATATTTT.

The chain recombines TRBV11-2 with TRBJ2-7, with D maybe TRBD1 (6 bases). Germline V gene lookup returns CDR1 SGHAT and CDR2 FQNNGV. The CDR3 is 15 residues long. Deletions cut 0 bases from V and 4 bases from J, with 13 bases between. This CDR3 is CASSLDRQAGYEQYF. CDR3 nucleotide sequence: TGTGCCAGCAGCTTAGATCGACAGGCTGGGTACGAGCAGTACTTC.

The rearrangement joins TRBV27 to TRBJ1-1; unclear D gene. The germline V and J ends were trimmed by 3 bases and 4 bases, with 12 bases remaining between them. CDR1 is MNHEY and CDR2 is SMNVEV in the germline V gene (reference sequence). The CDR3 length is 14 residues. For the CDR3, the DNA is TGTGCCAGCAGTTTGAACCCGGAGGGCACTGAAGCTTTCTTT. Its translation: CASSLNPEGTEAFF.

The chain joins TRBV2 to TRBJ1-4, with D hard to call. Germline V CDR1 and CDR2: SNHLY, FYNNEI. V lost 6 bases, J lost 3 bases, and 14 bases lay in between. The CDR3 length is 15 residues. The CDR3, as DNA: TGTGCCAGCAGATTCGGACGCCAGCCTAATGAAAAACTGTTTTTT. This encodes CASRFGRQPNEKLFF.

The chain couples TRBV5-1 to TRBJ2-7, with 9 positions matching TRBD1. Per the germline V gene, CDR1 is SGHRS and CDR2 is YFSETQ. J lost 6 bases, V lost 2 bases, and 9 bases had no gene match. This CDR3 is built from 15 residues. The CDR3 region is CASSLYRGPRPEQYF. The DNA of the CDR3 is TGCGCCAGCAGCTTATACAGGGGGCCCCGGCCCGAGCAGTACTTC.

The genes are TRBV9 and TRBJ2-4; D might be TRBD2 (7 bases). This CDR3 is built from 16 residues. V was pared by 3 bases and J by 0 bases, with 13 bases between. The germline V gene has CDR1 SGDLS and CDR2 YYNGEE. CDR3 bases: TGTGCCAGCAGCGAGGGAGGGACACGAGCCAAAAACATTCAGTACTTC. It specifies CASSEGGTRAKNIQYF.

The CDR3 bases are TGTGCCAGCAGGGAGGGGAGGTACATCGGGGAGCTGTTTTTT. Amino acids: CASREGRYIGELFF. The V and J genes are TRBV25-1 and TRBJ2-2, with a weak D call TRBD2 (6 bases). This CDR3 is 14 amino acids long. Germline CDR1 reads MGHDK; CDR2 reads SYGVNS. V gave up 6 bases and J gave up 7 bases, with 15 bases separating them.

The chain carries TRBV4-1 and TRBJ1-4, with D hard to call. Germline lookup yields CDR1 MGHRA and CDR2 YSYEKL. The CDR3 runs 16 residues. V dropped 2 bases and J dropped 6 bases, with 16 bases sitting between them. The CDR3 loop reads CASSQPRQGGYEKLFF. The CDR3 nucleotides read TGCGCCAGCAGCCAACCGAGACAAGGAGGATATGAAAAACTGTTTTTT.

The chain recombines TRBV5-1 with TRBJ2-3, with 10 bases that match TRBD1. V shed 5 bases, J shed 6 bases, and the junction held 12 bases outside the gene matches. Looked up from germline, CDR1 is SGHRS and CDR2 is YFSETQ. The CDR3 covers 16 residues. The CDR3 protein is CASSGRDRGGKDTQYF. CDR3 in DNA: TGCGCCAGCAGTGGCCGGGACAGGGGAGGGAAGGATACGCAGTATTTT.

This chain's CDR3 is CASSSRDSAYEQYF. In DNA, the CDR3 is TGTGCCAGCAGCTCCCGGGACTCAGCCTACGAGCAGTACTTC. V usage is TRBV7-8 and J usage is TRBJ2-7, with a tentative D call TRBD2 (6 bases). V was shortened by 4 bases and J by 2 bases, with 12 bases between the two germline ends. Per the germline V gene, CDR1 is SGHVS and CDR2 is FQNEAQ. CDR3 length: 14 residues.

The chain couples TRBV28 to TRBJ1-3; D perhaps matches TRBD1 (6 bases). In germline, CDR1 is MDHEN, CDR2 SYDVKM. The CDR3 is made up of 15 amino acids. Trimming pared 4 bases from V and 7 bases from J, leaving 17 bases between. The CDR3 reads CASSSRDKTGNTIYF. The DNA of the CDR3 is TGTGCCAGCAGTTCCCGAGACAAAACAGGGAACACCATATATTTT.

This rearrangement joins TRBV2 to TRBJ1-2, with 7 bases matching TRBD1. Germline CDR1 is SNHLY and CDR2 is FYNNEI. This CDR3 has 14 amino acids. Germline trimming cut 10 bases from V and 2 bases from J; bases unmatched to any gene: 10. The DNA of the CDR3 is TGTGCCATAACCAGGGGGTACCGAAACTATGGCTACACCTTC. It encodes CAITRGYRNYGYTF.

As regards this clone: The sample carries other DNA sequences with the same CDR3. The V call is TRBV27, the J call TRBJ1-2, with TRBD1 matching 11 bases. Trimming cost V 6 bases and J 6 bases; bases outside gene matches: 6. CDR1 is MNHEY, CDR2 SMNVEV, per germline (reference sequence). This CDR3 has 14 residues. CDR3 in amino acids: CASSRDRGINGYTF. CDR3 DNA sequence: TGTGCCAGCAGCCGGGACAGGGGGATAAATGGCTACACCTTC.

The V call is TRBV5-1, the J call TRBJ1-1; D gene unclear. The CDR3 is made up of 13 amino acids. Looked up from germline, CDR1 is SGHRS and CDR2 is YFSETQ. Trimming stripped 0 bases from V and 0 bases from J, with 3 bases between. The CDR3 DNA sequence: TGCGCCAGCAGCTTGGACGTGAACACTGAAGCTTTCTTT. It yields the protein CASSLDVNTEAFF. Complete variable domain (other parts from reference TRBV5-1 and TRBJ1-1): KAGVTQTPRYLIKTRGQQVTLSCSPISGHRSVSWYQQTPGQGLQFLFEYFSETQRNKGNFPGRFSGRQFSNSRSEMNVSTLELGDSALYLCASSLDVNTEAFFGQGTRLTVV.

The genes are TRBV28 and TRBJ1-3, with D possibly matching TRBD1 (5 bases). The V gene lost 2 bases and the J gene lost 8 bases, with 13 bases spanning the gap. Germline CDR1 is MDHEN and CDR2 is SYDVKM. The CDR3 is made up of 14 amino acids. The CDR3 DNA follows: TGTGCCAGCAGTTTAAGTGCGGGGGGACACACCATATATTTT. Translating gives CASSLSAGGHTIYF.

V gene TRBV7-2 combines with J gene TRBJ2-4; D might be TRBD2 (5 bases). CDR1 is SGHTA and CDR2 is FQGNSA in the germline V gene. CDR3 size: 16 residues. With 2 bases removed from V and 0 bases from J, the gap between germline ends came to 11 bases. DNA of the CDR3: TGTGCCAGCAGCTTAAGCGGAGTGCTAGCCAAAAACATTCAGTACTTC. It yields the protein CASSLSGVLAKNIQYF.

The chain has TRBV19 and TRBJ1-4, with 8 bases identical to TRBD1. Germline V lookup: CDR1 LNHDA, CDR2 SQIVND (reference sequence). V dropped 5 bases and J dropped 7; count of bases not matched to a gene: 15. CDR3 length: 17 residues. Here the CDR3 reads CASSLSGQVLLSEKLFF. DNA for the CDR3: TGTGCCAGTAGTCTCTCGGGACAGGTCCTTTTGAGTGAAAAACTGTTTTTT. Filled out from reference TRBV19 and TRBJ1-4, the complete variable domain reads DGGITQSPKYLFRKEGQNVTLSCEQNLNHDAMYWYRQDPGQGLRLIYYSQIVNDFQKGDIAEGYSVSREKKESFPLTVTSAQKNPTAFYLCASSLSGQVLLSEKLFFGSGTQLSVL.

This chain connects TRBV4-1 to TRBJ1-2; the match to TRBD1 covers 12 bases. The CDR3 length is 16 residues. V trimming: 1 base; J trimming: 5 bases; junction bases outside the gene matches: 5. In germline, CDR1 is MGHRA, CDR2 YSYEKL. For the CDR3, the DNA is TGCGCCAGCAGCCAAGGGGGGACAGGGGGCTTGTATGGCTACACCTTC. It translates to CASSQGGTGGLYGYTF.

The chain uses TRBV7-9 and TRBJ2-2; 7 nucleotides match TRBD1. The CDR3 totals 15 residues. V lost 6 bases and J lost 0; bases outside the gene matches: 4. CDR1 is SEHNR and CDR2 is FQNEAQ in the germline V gene (reference sequence). CDR3 residues: CASRPGTANTGELFF. The CDR3 bases are TGTGCCAGCAGGCCCGGGACAGCGAACACCGGGGAGCTGTTTTTT.

The chain is built from TRBV9 and TRBJ1-3, with 8 bases matching TRBD1. Germline V lookup: CDR1 SGDLS, CDR2 YYNGEE. This CDR3 is 16 amino acids long. Trimming removed 3 bases from V and 0 bases from J; junction bases left unmatched: 5. Here the CDR3 reads CASSGQGALSGNTIYF. CDR3 sequence (DNA): TGTGCCAGCAGCGGCCAGGGGGCCCTCTCTGGAAACACCATATATTTT.

The V call is TRBV2, the J call TRBJ1-1; D is unresolved. This CDR3 is 14 amino acids long. Trimming cost V 5 bases and J 0 bases, with 10 bases left between them. The germline CDR1 and CDR2 sequences are SNHLY and FYNNEI. CDR3 DNA: TGTGCCAGCAGTCGAACATCCCTGAACACTGAAGCTTTCTTT. It translates to CASSRTSLNTEAFF. Full variable domain (remainder filled in from reference TRBV2 and TRBJ1-1): EPEVTQTPSHQVTQMGQEVILRCVPISNHLYFYWYRQILGQKVEFLVSFYNNEISEKSEIFDDQFSVERPDGSNFTLKIRSTKLEDSAMYFCASSRTSLNTEAFFGQGTRLTVV.

The chain uses TRBV7-2 and TRBJ2-7; D might be TRBD1 (5 bases). Germline loops: CDR1 SGHTA, CDR2 FQGNSA. The CDR3 is made up of 15 amino acids. V dropped 5 bases and J dropped 6 bases, with 20 bases sitting between them. CDR3 nucleotides: TGTGCCAGCAGCGTGGACACCCCTACTCTTGGCGAGCAGTACTTC. Protein sequence: CASSVDTPTLGEQYF.

The rearrangement links TRBV19 to TRBJ1-2, with D perhaps matching TRBD1 (6 bases). The V end lost 6 bases, the J end lost 1 base, and 15 bases lay between the germline ends. The CDR3 covers 15 residues. Looked up from germline, CDR1 is LNHDA and CDR2 is SQIVND (reference sequence). CDR3 amino acids: CASSPTDSVNYGYTF. CDR3 sequence (DNA): TGTGCCAGTAGCCCTACGGACAGCGTTAACTATGGCTACACCTTC.